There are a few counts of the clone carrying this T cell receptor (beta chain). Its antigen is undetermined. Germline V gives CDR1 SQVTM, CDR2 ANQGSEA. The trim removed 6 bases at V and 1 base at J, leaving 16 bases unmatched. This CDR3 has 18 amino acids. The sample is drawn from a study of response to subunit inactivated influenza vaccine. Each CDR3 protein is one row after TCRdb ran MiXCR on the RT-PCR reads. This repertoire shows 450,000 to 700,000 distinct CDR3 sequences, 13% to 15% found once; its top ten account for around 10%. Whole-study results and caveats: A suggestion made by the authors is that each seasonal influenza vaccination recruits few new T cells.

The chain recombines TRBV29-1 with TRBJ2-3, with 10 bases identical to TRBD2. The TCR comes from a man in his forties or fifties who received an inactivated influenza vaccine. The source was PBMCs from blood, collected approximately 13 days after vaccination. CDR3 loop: CSVRPRSGRAFGTDTQYF. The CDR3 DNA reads TGCAGCGTCAGACCCCGGAGCGGGAGGGCCTTTGGCACAGATACGCAGTATTTT.